These 14 T cell receptor beta chains originate from one sample sequenced in a study of cytomegalovirus exposure and HLA in healthy donors. This PCR relied on a set of 60 Vbeta primers and 13 Jbeta primers. Measured with immunoSEQ multiplex PCR; TCRdb has only the in-frame clones, and not every one. The sample records 160,000 or so clones, 86% being singletons. The sequencing input was PBMCs. These receptors were collected from a woman under 30 in good health and CMV-seronegative.

This chain links TRBV5-1 with TRBJ2-3; D not resolved. The germline V and J ends were trimmed by 8 bases and 1 base, with 14 bases remaining between them. The CDR3 is 14 amino acids. Germline values: CDR1 SGHRS, CDR2 YFSETQ. CDR3 residues: CASKPLAGTDTQYF. For the CDR3, the DNA is TGCGCCAGTAAACCCCTTGCGGGCACAGATACGCAGTATTTT.

This chain uses TRBV2 with TRBJ2-3, with D tentatively TRBD1 (5 bases). The V and J ends lost 7 bases and 0 bases respectively, with 11 bases between them. Germline V gene sequence: CDR1 SNHLY, CDR2 FYNNEI. This CDR3 has 14 residues. CDR3 sequence: CASKTGFSTDTQYF. In DNA, the CDR3 is TGTGCCAGCAAAACAGGCTTCAGCACAGATACGCAGTATTTT.

This chain joins TRBV11-2 and TRBJ2-7, with 9 nucleotides matching TRBD2. V lost 5 bases, J lost 5 bases, and 10 bases stayed unmatched. Per the germline V gene, CDR1 is SGHAT and CDR2 is FQNNGV. The CDR3 covers 15 residues. The CDR3 bases are TGTGCCAGCAGCCTCCGGCGGGGGGGCAGCGACGAGCAGTACTTC. Translating it yields CASSLRRGGSDEQYF.

The CDR3 spells CARSLSRDSYEQYF. CDR3 sequence (DNA): TGTGCCAGAAGCTTATCCCGGGACAGCTACGAGCAGTACTTC. This chain links TRBV7-5 with TRBJ2-7; the table names TRBD1, a call not compared with the DNA. TRBV7-5 is shown as a pseudogene. This CDR3 is built from 14 residues.

This chain joins TRBV29-1 and TRBJ1-1, with unresolved D. The CDR3 covers 13 residues. Trimming cost V 5 bases and J 0 bases, with 10 bases left between them. Looked up from germline, CDR1 is SQVTM and CDR2 is ANQGSEA. The CDR3 sequence is CSVSWRLNTEAFF. The CDR3 DNA is TGCAGCGTTTCTTGGAGGTTGAACACTGAAGCTTTCTTT.

The genes are TRBV4-2 and TRBJ2-2, with TRBD2 matching over 9 bases. With 9 bases clipped from V and 4 bases from J, the junction kept 3 bases outside the gene matches. The CDR3 loop spans 13 amino acids. CDR1 is LGHNA and CDR2 is YNFKEQ in the germline V gene. The CDR3 loop is CARTSGITGELFF. The CDR3 DNA reads as TGTGCCAGGACTAGCGGCATCACCGGGGAGCTGTTTTTT.

The chain links TRBV7-9 to TRBJ1-4; 8 bases map to TRBD1. This CDR3 region has 14 residues. Germline values: CDR1 SEHNR, CDR2 FQNEAQ (reference sequence). The V gene end was trimmed by 4 bases and the J gene end by 7 bases; junction bases not matched to a gene: 5. CDR3 coding DNA: TGTGCCAGCAGCTCGCAGGGGGCGGGTGAAAAACTGTTTTTT. Its translation: CASSSQGAGEKLFF.

This chain joins TRBV6-1 and TRBJ2-6, with 9 positions matching TRBD2. This CDR3 has 18 amino acids. From germline, CDR1 is MNHNS and CDR2 SASEGT. V was pared by 4 bases and J by 2 bases, with 9 bases of the junction left unmatched. The CDR3: CASSAYSGSGAGANVLTF. The CDR3 nucleotides read TGTGCCAGCAGTGCATATAGCGGGAGCGGCGCTGGGGCCAACGTCCTGACTTTC.

This rearrangement joins TRBV19 to TRBJ1-2; 8 bases are shared with TRBD1. V lost 9 bases, J lost 6 bases, and 6 bases stayed unmatched. Germline CDR1 reads LNHDA; CDR2 reads SQIVND (reference sequence). The CDR3 length is 12 residues. The CDR3, as DNA: TGTGCCAGCGGGACAGGTTGGGATGGCTACACCTTC. Protein sequence: CASGTGWDGYTF.

This chain links TRBV27 with TRBJ2-1; the match to TRBD2 covers 8 bases. The germline CDR1 and CDR2 sequences are MNHEY and SMNVEV (reference sequence). V was clipped by 5 bases and J by 0 bases; unmatched bases: 9. The CDR3 is 17 amino acids. CDR3 DNA: TGTGCCAGCAGTACCCGAGGGCGGGGGGACTCCTACAATGAGCAGTTCTTC. Its translation: CASSTRGRGDSYNEQFF.

The chain employs TRBV15 and TRBJ2-2; D is unresolved. Germline CDR1 reads LNHNV; CDR2 reads YYDKDF (reference sequence). This CDR3 has 14 residues. V lost 0 bases to trimming and J lost 6 bases, with 8 bases between them. In nucleotides, the CDR3 is TGTGCCACCAGCAGAGAGACTGCTGCCGGGGAGCTGTTTTTT. Translation gives CATSRETAAGELFF.

This clone came up once. The V and J genes are TRBV30 and TRBJ1-1; possibly TRBD1 for D (6 bases). V lost 3 bases and J lost 4, with 12 bases in between. Germline loops: CDR1 GTSNPN, CDR2 SVGIG (reference sequence). The CDR3 spans 13 residues. CDR3: CAWRTGTFTEAFF. CDR3 sequence (DNA): TGTGCCTGGAGGACAGGAACTTTCACTGAAGCTTTCTTT.

V gene TRBV5-1 combines with J gene TRBJ1-2, with 11 bases fitting TRBD1. The V gene end was trimmed by 5 bases and the J gene end by 4 bases; junction bases not matched to a gene: 10. Germline lookup yields CDR1 SGHRS and CDR2 YFSETQ. This CDR3 contains 16 residues. The CDR3 DNA is TGCGCCAGCAGTACGGGACAGGGGGAAGTATCCTATGGCTACACCTTC. As protein: CASSTGQGEVSYGYTF.

The chain recombines TRBV28 with TRBJ1-4; tentatively, D is TRBD1 (5 bases). The ends were cut back, 0 bases at V and 4 bases at J, with 12 bases in the middle. This CDR3 has 16 residues. Germline loops: CDR1 MDHEN, CDR2 SYDVKM. The DNA for the CDR3 is TGTGCCAGCAGTTTATGGGGGCGCAGCCTTAATGAAAAACTGTTTTTT. Protein: CASSLWGRSLNEKLFF.